The source of this TCR beta chain is a study of shared clonotypes between healthy human individuals (dated by TCRdb to 2019 to 2021). Regarding the study in general: Two women and a few men aged 18 to 49 years were included in the cohort. For each donor, three plates each were used for CD4 naive and CD4 memory, two plates were used for CD8 naive, and one plate was used for CD8 memory. To estimate repertoire size and how much clonotype sharing occurs between individuals, the study deeply sequenced the blood TCR repertoires of roughly 5 healthy adults. Libraries were prepared and TCR repertoires were sequenced by different laboratories using diverse techniques, in order to increase sequencing depth and limit assay-specific biases. Between about 0.9 and 9 billion PBMCs per donor were obtained by leukapheresis. The investigation overall reported the following: When several donors were compared, the shared fraction of clonotypes was about 5.4% for naive CD4, over 3% for naive CD8, about 2.4% for memory CD4, and 0.35% to 0.4% for memory CD8. Clonotypes shared by all four sorted-subset donors showed higher generation probabilities than non-shared clonotypes. The small number of donors limited the genetic and exposure-history diversity represented. Pairwise subsampling led to the expectation that sequencing depth would affect the degree of clonotype sharing among donors. Larger estimated clonotype richness was generally found for naive subsets than for memory subsets. Sampling was restricted to blood, and TCR repertoires in tissue are likely to differ from TCR repertoires in blood. Incomplete sequencing was indicated by rarefaction of sorted-subset datasets, despite the large sequencing depth.

CDR1 and CDR2, looked up from the germline V gene, are SGHAT and FQNNGV. Trimming takes 5 bases off V and 0 bases off J; junction bases not matched to a gene: 7. The CDR3 measures 16 amino acids from cysteine to phenylalanine. Here the CDR3 DNA is all that survives: 48 bases in frame from base 1. Healthy HIV-negative adults with no recently reported acute infections or vaccinations were included as donors. Every donor was a Caucasian adult residing in Nashville, Tennessee, USA. Magnetic negative selection was used to enrich CD4+ T cells, after which naive cells were positively selected on CD45RA and the negative fraction became the memory subset. Blood was collected by leukapheresis, and PBMCs were isolated by Ficoll-Histopaque density gradient centrifugation and then cryopreserved in liquid nitrogen vapor phase. Analytical flow cytometry was used to check the purity and quantity of each magnetically sorted T cell population. From each sorted fraction, genomic DNA was isolated and quantified by UV absorbance on a Nanodrop 2000c.

In regard to this clone: Which antigen it targets is not known. Base qualities are not recorded, but no much larger clone differs from it by a single base.

TCR CDR3 regions were amplified from genomic DNA by multiplex PCR using the deep immunoSEQ assay. Extracted genomic DNA from each cell subset was distributed evenly across all wells of several immunoSEQ 96-well plates, and each plate was treated as a replicate. For sorted subsets, roughly 200 ng of genomic DNA, equivalent to 25,000 to 30,000 T cell genomes, went into each replicate PCR. Purified libraries were measured with a Qubit 3.0 fluorometer, size-checked on a Bioanalyzer 2100, and measured again with the KAPA Library Quantification kit. A separate single-read 150-cycle Illumina NextSeq 550 flow cell was used to sequence each immunoSEQ 96-well plate. The published analysis was carried out like this. The immunoSEQ output contained only junctional sequences without quality scores, so filtering could not match that applied to full-length reads. To assign V/J genes and CDR3, sequences were annotated using PyIR, a Python wrapper for IgBLAST v1.9, with IMGT germline references. Any read was removed if the V/J assignment was weak (E-value above 1e-6), the CDR3 was missing, or the read contained stop codons, out-of-frame junctions, or ambiguous translated residues. V3J clonotypes were defined by identical inferred V gene, J gene, and CDR3 amino acid sequence. Percentage overlap between repertoires was computed as shared unique clonotypes divided by the size of the smaller repertoire. Richness of each repertoire was evaluated using RTK rarefaction, the Chao1 estimator, and Recon v2.1 estimates of unobserved clonotypes. Generation probabilities were computed with OLGA for all TCRbeta clonotypes obtained by the gDNA method from several donors. TCRdb carries this immuneACCESS record with in-frame sequences only. Its versions omit some clonotypes, under half of them owing to an unresolved V gene in the studies checked, with the rest unexplained. V and J calls and clone size are copied from that table; D and trimming were computed from the DNA. This sample holds under 550,000 clones; 90% to 97% were observed only once. The ten top clones hold 0.055% to 0.075% of the sample.

This TCR derives from a young woman in good health. Recombination joined TRBV11-2 with TRBJ1-3; TRBD1 aligns with 7 central bases. The sequenced material came from naive CD4+ T cells sorted from blood. This specimen's cell subset or site label, per the study, means: CD45RA+ positively selected. At the DNA level, the sequence is TGTGCCAGCAGCGCTAGCTGGACAGGCTCTGGAAACACCATATATTTT. This yields the protein CASSASWTGSGNTIYF.